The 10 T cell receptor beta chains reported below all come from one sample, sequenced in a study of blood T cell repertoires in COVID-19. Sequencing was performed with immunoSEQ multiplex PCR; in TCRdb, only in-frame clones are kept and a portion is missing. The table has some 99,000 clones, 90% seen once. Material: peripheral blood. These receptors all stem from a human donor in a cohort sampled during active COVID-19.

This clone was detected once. The CDR3: CASSMGAGTGEGYTF. Written as DNA, the CDR3 is TGTGCCAGTAGTATGGGGGCCGGGACAGGGGAAGGCTACACCTTC. The genes are TRBV19 and TRBJ1-2, with 10 positions matching TRBD1. From germline, CDR1 is LNHDA and CDR2 SQIVND (reference sequence). This CDR3 spans 15 amino acids. After removal of 3 bases from V and 8 bases from J, the junction contained 9 bases not matched to a gene.

As DNA, the CDR3 is TGCAGCGTTGAGGGCCGCGCTGGCTCCTACAATGAGCAGTTCTTC. Translation: CSVEGRAGSYNEQFF. J is TRBJ2-1 and V is TRBV29-1; D is unclear. The CDR3 is 15 amino acids. V was cut by 3 bases and J by 0 bases, with 12 bases left in between. CDR1 is SQVTM and CDR2 is ANQGSEA in the germline V gene.

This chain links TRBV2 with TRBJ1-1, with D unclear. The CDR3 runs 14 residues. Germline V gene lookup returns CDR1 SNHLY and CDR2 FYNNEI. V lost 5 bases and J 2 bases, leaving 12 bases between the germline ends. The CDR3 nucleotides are TGTGCCAGCAGTCAACGGGAGCTTAACACTGAAGCTTTCTTT. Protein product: CASSQRELNTEAFF.

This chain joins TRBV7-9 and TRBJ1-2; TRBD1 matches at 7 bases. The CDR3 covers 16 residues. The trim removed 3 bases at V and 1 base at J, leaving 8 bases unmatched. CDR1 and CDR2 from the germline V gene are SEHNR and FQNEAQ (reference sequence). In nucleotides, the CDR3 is TGTGCCAGCAGCTTCTTAGGGACAGTCGTTAACTATGGCTACACCTTC. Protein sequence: CASSFLGTVVNYGYTF.

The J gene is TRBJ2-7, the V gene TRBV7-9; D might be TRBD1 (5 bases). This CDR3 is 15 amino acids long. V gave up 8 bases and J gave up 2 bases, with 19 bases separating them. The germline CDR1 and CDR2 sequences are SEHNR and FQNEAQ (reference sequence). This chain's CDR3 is CASPPPTQGPYEQYF. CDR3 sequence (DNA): TGTGCCAGCCCCCCTCCAACCCAGGGTCCCTACGAGCAGTACTTC. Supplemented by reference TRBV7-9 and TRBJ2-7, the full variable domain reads DTGVSQNPRHKITKRGQNVTFRCDPISEHNRLYWYRQTLGQGPEFLTYFQNEAQLEKSRLLSDRFSAERPKGSFSTLEIQRTEQGDSAMYLCASPPPTQGPYEQYFGPGTRLTVT.

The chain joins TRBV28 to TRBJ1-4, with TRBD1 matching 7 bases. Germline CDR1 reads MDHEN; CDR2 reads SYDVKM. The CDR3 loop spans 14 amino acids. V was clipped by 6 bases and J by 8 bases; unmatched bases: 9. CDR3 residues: CASRNRDSREKLFF. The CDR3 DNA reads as TGTGCCAGCAGGAACCGGGACAGCAGGGAAAAACTGTTTTTT.

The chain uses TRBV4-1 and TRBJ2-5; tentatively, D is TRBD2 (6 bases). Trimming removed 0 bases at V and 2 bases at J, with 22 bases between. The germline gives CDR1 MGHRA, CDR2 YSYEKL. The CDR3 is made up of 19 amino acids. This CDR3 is CASSQDAGINLGAQETQYF. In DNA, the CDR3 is TGCGCCAGCAGCCAAGATGCGGGGATTAATCTCGGGGCGCAAGAGACCCAGTACTTC.

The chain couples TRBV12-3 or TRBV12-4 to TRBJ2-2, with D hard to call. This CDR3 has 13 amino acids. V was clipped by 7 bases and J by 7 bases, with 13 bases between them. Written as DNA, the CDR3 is TGTGCCAGCACCCTAGAGCTGAGCGGGGAGCTGTTTTTT. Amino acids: CASTLELSGELFF.

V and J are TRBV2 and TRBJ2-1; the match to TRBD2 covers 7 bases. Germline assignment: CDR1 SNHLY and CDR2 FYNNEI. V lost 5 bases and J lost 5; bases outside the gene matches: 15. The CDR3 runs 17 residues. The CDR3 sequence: CASSRLLLATKNNEQFF. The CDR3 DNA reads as TGTGCCAGCAGTCGACTCCTACTAGCGACTAAAAACAATGAGCAGTTCTTC.

Here the CDR3 reads CASSETGHNTEAFF. DNA for the CDR3: TGTGCCAGCAGCGAGACAGGTCACAACACTGAAGCTTTCTTT. The genes are TRBV6-2 or TRBV6-3 and TRBJ1-1; D perhaps matches TRBD1 (6 bases). V was trimmed by 6 bases and J by 2 bases, leaving 13 bases between them. CDR3 length: 14 residues. The germline V gene encodes CDR1 MNHEY and CDR2 SVGEGT.